Below are 2 T cell receptor beta chains sequenced from a single sample in a study of T-cell memory formation after mild COVID-19. Via MiXCR, TCRdb re-called the 5' RACE reads, giving one row per CDR3 protein. The sample includes some 270,000 distinct CDR3 sequences, 15% of them seen just once. The sample was PBMCs or a T cell subset sorted from them (not recorded which). These receptors came from an adult woman who had mild COVID-19 (a few samples of this study predate the infection). Cell type and time point are not known.

This clonotype has more than one count but fewer than ten. The rearrangement joins TRBV7-9 to TRBJ2-2, with D possibly being TRBD2 (5 bases). The V gene lost 5 bases and the J gene lost 7 bases, with 20 bases spanning the gap. The CDR3 extends over 16 amino acids. Germline V gene sequence: CDR1 SEHNR, CDR2 FQNEAQ (reference sequence). CDR3 sequence: CASSRTGLVRHGELFF. The CDR3 DNA is TGTGCCAGCAGCCGGACGGGATTAGTGCGGCACGGGGAGCTGTTTTTT.

This clonotype was picked up a small number of times. The chain is built from TRBV4-1 and TRBJ1-2, with TRBD1 as a possible D gene (6 bases). This CDR3 region has 15 residues. V was shortened by 3 bases and J by 2 bases, with 13 bases between the two germline ends. Germline loops: CDR1 MGHRA, CDR2 YSYEKL. The CDR3 coding sequence is TGCGCCAGCAGCCATACAGGGAGGGCGAACTATGGCTACACCTTC. This codes for CASSHTGRANYGYTF.